Given below is one TCR beta chain in context. The entry originates in a study of blood T cell repertoires in COVID-19. Study in general: Both acute and convalescent COVID-19 samples were obtained from the United States, Italy and Spain. T cells, B-cell-depleted T cells, or PBMCs provided the cDNA or gDNA that served as material.

Authors' data handling: Estimation of nucleated cell counts was performed using reference gene primer amplification. Measured with immunoSEQ multiplex PCR; TCRdb has only the in-frame clones, and not every one. That table gives V, J and clone size, and the DNA gave D and trimming. The data show over 85,000 clones, with about 85% seen just once and 4.8% held by the top ten. The source of this sequence is a human donor in a cohort sampled during active COVID-19. Sequencing was done on a sample of peripheral blood.

The DNA for the CDR3 is TGCGCCAGCAGGCAGCGAGCGGGAGGGCTCCACGAGCAGTACTTC. Residues: CASRQRAGGLHEQYF. The rearrangement uses TRBV5-1 and TRBJ2-7; TRBD2 matches 10 bases. Looked up from germline, CDR1 is SGHRS and CDR2 is YFSETQ. The CDR3 totals 15 residues. V trimming: 5 bases; J trimming: 5 bases; junction bases outside the gene matches: 10.